This T cell receptor beta chain came from a study of Graves' ophthalmopathy and Graves' hyperthyroidism. The CDR3 consists of 13 residues. Germline CDR1 reads ENHRY; CDR2 reads SYGVKD. V dropped 10 bases and J dropped 5; count of bases not matched to a gene: 8. This clonotype was detected many times. As yet, its antigen is unknown. For repertoire sequencing, the TCR beta CDR3 regions were amplified from RNA transcripts. RT-PCR was first run with HTBI primers, then multiplex PCR in a second round. TCRdb independently ran MiXCR on the multiplex PCR reads; one entry per CDR3 protein. The table includes 450,000 to 600,000 distinct CDR3 sequences, 35% to 45% detected once. Study-wide results and limits: Blood also contained most of the expanded thyroid clonotypes above 0.001 frequency. Ophthalmopathy versus stable hyperthyroidism: 13-signature model gave around 90% sensitivity, 75% to 82% specificity.

Clinicians made diagnoses from clinical symptoms, serum thyroxine, TRAb, thyroid ultrasound and orbital computed tomography. This chain joins TRBV10-3 and TRBJ1-5; 7 nucleotides agree with TRBD1. The source of this sequence is an adult man with Graves' hyperthyroidism. The sequencing sample was made of peripheral blood or thyroid tissue (not recorded which). The CDR3 coding sequence is TGTGCCACCAAACAGGGGATGGATCAGCCCCAGCATTTT. Its translation: CATKQGMDQPQHF.